This section outlines one T cell receptor (beta chain) sequence together with its context. This sample stems from a study of shared clonotypes between healthy human individuals. The CDR3 length is 14 residues. Germline V CDR1 and CDR2: MGHRA, YSYEKL. V was clipped by 7 bases and J by 5 bases; unmatched bases: 7. Genomic DNA from each subset was divided evenly over several immunoSEQ plates. Bulk PBMC genomic DNA spanned ten immunoSEQ deep plates. Profiling relied on immunoSEQ multiplex PCR, and the TCRdb table lists in-frame clones only, not all of them. This sample has hundreds of thousands of clones, with roughly 72% found just once.

The chain joins TRBV4-1 to TRBJ1-1, with 10 bases aligning to TRBD1. Input material: PBMCs. The clonotype comes from a woman aged 40 to 55 in good health. Some clones in this sample may be carry-over from other donors' samples. In nucleotides, the CDR3 is TGCGCCAGCATCGGACAGGGGGTTTTGACTGAAGCTTTCTTT. Protein: CASIGQGVLTEAFF.